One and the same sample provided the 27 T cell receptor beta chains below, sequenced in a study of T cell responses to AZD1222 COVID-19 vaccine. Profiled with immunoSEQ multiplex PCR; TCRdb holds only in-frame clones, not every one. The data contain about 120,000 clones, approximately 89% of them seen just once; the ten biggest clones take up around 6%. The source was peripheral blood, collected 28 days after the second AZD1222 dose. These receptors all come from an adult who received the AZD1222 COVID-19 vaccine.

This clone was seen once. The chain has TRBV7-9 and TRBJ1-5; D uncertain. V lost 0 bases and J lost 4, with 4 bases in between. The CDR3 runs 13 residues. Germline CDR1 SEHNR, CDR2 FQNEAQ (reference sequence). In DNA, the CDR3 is TGTGCCAGCAGCTTAGCTTCAAATCAGCCCCAGCATTTT. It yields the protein CASSLASNQPQHF. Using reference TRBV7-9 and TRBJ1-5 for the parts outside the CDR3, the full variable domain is DTGVSQNPRHKITKRGQNVTFRCDPISEHNRLYWYRQTLGQGPEFLTYFQNEAQLEKSRLLSDRFSAERPKGSFSTLEIQRTEQGDSAMYLCASSLASNQPQHFGDGTRLSIL.

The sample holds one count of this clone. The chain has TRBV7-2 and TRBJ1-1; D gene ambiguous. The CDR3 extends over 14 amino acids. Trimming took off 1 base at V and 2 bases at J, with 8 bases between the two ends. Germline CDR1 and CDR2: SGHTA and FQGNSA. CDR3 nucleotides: TGTGCCAGCAGCTTAGAGCGGGTCAACACTGAAGCTTTCTTT. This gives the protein CASSLERVNTEAFF.

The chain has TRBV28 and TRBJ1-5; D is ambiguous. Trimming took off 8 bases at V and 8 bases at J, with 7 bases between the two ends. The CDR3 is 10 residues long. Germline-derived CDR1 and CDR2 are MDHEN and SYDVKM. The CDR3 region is CASGAKPQHF. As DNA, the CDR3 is TGTGCCAGCGGAGCGAAGCCCCAGCATTTT.

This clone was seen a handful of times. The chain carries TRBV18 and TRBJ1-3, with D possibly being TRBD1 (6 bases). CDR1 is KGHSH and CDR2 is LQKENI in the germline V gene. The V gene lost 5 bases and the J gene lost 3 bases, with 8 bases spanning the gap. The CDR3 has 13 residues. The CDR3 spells CASSRTDGNTIYF. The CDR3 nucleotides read TGTGCCAGCTCAAGGACAGATGGAAACACCATATATTTT.

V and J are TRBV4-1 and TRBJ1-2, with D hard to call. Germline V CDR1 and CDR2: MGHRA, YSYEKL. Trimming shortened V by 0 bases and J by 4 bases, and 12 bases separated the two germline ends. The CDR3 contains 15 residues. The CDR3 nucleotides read TGCGCCAGCAGCCAAGAGGATCCGATCAGCTATGGCTACACCTTC. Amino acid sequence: CASSQEDPISYGYTF.

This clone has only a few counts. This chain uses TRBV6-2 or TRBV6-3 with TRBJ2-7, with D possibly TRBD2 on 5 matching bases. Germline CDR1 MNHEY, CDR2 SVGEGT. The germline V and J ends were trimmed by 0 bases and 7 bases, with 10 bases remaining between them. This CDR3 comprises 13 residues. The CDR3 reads CASSYSRVLEQYF. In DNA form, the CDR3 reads TGTGCCAGCAGTTACTCGCGGGTTTTGGAGCAGTACTTC.

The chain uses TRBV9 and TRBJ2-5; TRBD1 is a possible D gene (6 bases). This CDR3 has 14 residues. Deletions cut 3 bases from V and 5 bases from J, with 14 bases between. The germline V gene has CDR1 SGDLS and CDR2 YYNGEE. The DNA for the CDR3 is TGTGCCAGCAGCGGAGAGGGGGTGTATGAGACCCAGTACTTC. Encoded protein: CASSGEGVYETQYF. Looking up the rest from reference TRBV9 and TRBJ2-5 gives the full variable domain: DSGVTQTPKHLITATGQRVTLRCSPRSGDLSVYWYQQSLDQGLQFLIQYYNGEERAKGNILERFSAQQFPDLHSELNLSSLELGDSALYFCASSGEGVYETQYFGPGTRLLVL.

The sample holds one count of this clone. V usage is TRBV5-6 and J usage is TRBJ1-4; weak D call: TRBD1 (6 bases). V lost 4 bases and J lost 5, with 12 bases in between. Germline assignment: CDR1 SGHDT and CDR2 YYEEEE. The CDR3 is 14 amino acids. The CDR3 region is CASSGDRRNEKLFF. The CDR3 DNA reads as TGTGCCAGCAGCGGTGACAGGAGAAATGAAAAACTGTTTTTT. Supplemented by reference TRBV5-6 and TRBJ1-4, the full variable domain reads DAGVTQSPTHLIKTRGQQVTLRCSPKSGHDTVSWYQQALGQGPQFIFQYYEEEERQRGNFPDRFSGHQFPNYSSELNVNALLLGDSALYLCASSGDRRNEKLFFGSGTQLSVL.

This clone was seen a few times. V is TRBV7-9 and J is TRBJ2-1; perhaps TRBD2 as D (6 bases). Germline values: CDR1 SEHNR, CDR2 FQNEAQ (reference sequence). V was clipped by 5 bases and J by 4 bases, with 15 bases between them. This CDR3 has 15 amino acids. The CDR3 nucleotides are TGTGCCAGCAGCCAGGGAGCTAGCGCTTACAATGAGCAGTTCTTC. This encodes CASSQGASAYNEQFF.

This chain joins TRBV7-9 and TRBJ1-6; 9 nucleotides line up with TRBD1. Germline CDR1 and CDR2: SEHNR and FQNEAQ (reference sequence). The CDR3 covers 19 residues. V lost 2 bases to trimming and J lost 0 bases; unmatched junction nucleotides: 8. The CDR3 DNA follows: TGTGCCAGCAGCTTATTTGTCGGGACAGGGACCTCCTATAATTCACCCCTCCACTTT. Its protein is CASSLFVGTGTSYNSPLHF.

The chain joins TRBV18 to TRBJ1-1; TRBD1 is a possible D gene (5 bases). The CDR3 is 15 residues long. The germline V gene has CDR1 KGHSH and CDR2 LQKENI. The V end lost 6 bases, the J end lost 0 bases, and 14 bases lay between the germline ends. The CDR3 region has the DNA TGTGCCAGCTCTGAAGGCGCAGGGCTGAACACTGAAGCTTTCTTT. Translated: CASSEGAGLNTEAFF.

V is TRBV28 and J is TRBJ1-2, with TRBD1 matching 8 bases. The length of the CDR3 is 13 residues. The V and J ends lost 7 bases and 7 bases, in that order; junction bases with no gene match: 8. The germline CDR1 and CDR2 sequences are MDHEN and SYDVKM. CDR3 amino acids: CASTMQGAGGYTF. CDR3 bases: TGTGCCAGCACCATGCAGGGGGCGGGTGGCTACACCTTC.

The CDR3 protein is CASRVGQADQPQHF. The CDR3 region has the DNA TGTGCCAGCAGGGTTGGACAGGCGGATCAGCCCCAGCATTTT. The chain combines TRBV6-5 with TRBJ1-5, with 7 bases lining up with TRBD1. The CDR3 is 14 residues long. CDR1 and CDR2 from the germline V gene are MNHEY and SVGAGI. V dropped 6 bases and J dropped 5; count of bases not matched to a gene: 7.

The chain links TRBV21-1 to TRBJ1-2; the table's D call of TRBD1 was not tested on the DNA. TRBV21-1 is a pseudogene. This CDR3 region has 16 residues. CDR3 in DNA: TGTGCCAGCAGCAAAGCGTTAAAGACAGGGTACTATGGCTACACCTTC. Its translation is CASSKALKTGYYGYTF.

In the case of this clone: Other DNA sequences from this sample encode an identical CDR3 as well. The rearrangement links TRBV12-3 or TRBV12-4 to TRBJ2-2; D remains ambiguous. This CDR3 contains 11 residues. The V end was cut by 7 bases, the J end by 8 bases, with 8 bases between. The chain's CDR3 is CASTRTGELFF. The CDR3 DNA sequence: TGTGCCAGCACCAGAACGGGGGAGCTGTTTTTT.

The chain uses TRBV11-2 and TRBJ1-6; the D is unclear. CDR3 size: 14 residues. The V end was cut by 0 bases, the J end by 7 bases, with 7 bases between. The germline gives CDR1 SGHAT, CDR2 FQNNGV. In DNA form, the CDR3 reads TGTGCCAGCAGCTTAGATCCCCAGAATTCACCCCTCCACTTT. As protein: CASSLDPQNSPLHF.

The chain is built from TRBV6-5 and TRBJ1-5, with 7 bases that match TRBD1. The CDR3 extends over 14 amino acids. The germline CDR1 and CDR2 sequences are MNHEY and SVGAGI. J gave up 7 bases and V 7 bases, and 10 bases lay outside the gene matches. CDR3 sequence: CASTTGEGGQPQHF. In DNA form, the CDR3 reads TGTGCCAGCACTACAGGGGAGGGAGGCCAGCCCCAGCATTTT.

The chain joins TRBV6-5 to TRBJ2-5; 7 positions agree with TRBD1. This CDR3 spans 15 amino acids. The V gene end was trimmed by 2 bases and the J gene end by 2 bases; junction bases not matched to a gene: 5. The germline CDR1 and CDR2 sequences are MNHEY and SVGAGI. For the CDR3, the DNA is TGTGCCAGCAGTTACGATACAGGGGTTCAAGAGACCCAGTACTTC. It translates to CASSYDTGVQETQYF.

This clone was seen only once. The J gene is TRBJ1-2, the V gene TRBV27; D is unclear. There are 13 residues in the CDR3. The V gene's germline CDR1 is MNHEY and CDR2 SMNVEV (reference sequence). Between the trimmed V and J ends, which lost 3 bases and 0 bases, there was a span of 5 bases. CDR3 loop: CASSFNPNYGYTF. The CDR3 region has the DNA TGTGCCAGCAGTTTCAATCCTAACTATGGCTACACCTTC.

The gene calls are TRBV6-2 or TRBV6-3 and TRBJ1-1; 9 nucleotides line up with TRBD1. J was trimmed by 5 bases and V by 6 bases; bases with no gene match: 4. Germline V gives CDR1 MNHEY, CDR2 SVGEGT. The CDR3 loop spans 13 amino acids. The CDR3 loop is CASSTGTGTEAFF. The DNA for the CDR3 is TGTGCCAGCAGCACCGGGACAGGGACTGAAGCTTTCTTT.

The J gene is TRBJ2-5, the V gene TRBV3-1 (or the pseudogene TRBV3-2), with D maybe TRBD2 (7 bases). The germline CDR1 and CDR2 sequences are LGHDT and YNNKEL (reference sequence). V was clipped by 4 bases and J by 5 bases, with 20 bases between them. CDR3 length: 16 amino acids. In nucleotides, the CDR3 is TGTGCCAGCAGCCGTCTGTCCCAGGGCGGGGGCGAGACCCAGTACTTC. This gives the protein CASSRLSQGGGETQYF.

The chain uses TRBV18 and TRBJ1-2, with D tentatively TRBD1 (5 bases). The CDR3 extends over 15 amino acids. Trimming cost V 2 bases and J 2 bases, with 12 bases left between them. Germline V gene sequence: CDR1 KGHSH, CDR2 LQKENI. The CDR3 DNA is TGTGCCAGCTCACCAAGTGACAGAAGGAACTATGGCTACACCTTC. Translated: CASSPSDRRNYGYTF.

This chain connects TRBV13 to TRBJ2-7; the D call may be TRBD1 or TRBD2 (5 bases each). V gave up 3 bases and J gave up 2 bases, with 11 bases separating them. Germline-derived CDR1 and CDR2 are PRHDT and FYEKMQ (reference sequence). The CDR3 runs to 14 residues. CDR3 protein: CASSFGTIPYEQYF. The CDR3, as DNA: TGTGCCAGCAGCTTCGGGACCATTCCCTACGAGCAGTACTTC.

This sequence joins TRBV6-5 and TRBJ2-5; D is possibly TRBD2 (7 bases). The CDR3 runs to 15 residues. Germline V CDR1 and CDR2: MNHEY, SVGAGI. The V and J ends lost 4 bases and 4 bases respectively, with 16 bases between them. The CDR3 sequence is CASSWGSAGAETQYF. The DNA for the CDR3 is TGTGCCAGCAGTTGGGGGTCGGCGGGGGCAGAGACCCAGTACTTC.

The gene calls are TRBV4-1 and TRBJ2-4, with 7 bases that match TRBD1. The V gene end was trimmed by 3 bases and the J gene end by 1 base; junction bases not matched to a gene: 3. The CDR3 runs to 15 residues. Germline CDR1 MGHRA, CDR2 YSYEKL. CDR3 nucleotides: TGCGCCAGCAGCCAGGGACAGATCGCCAAAAACATTCAGTACTTC. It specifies CASSQGQIAKNIQYF.

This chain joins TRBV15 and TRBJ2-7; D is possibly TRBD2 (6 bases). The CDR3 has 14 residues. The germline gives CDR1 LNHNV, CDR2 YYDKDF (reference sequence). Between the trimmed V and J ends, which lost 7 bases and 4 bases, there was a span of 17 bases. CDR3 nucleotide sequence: TGTGCCACCAAAGAGGGAGGAGGAGGTTACGAGCAGTACTTC. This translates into CATKEGGGGYEQYF.

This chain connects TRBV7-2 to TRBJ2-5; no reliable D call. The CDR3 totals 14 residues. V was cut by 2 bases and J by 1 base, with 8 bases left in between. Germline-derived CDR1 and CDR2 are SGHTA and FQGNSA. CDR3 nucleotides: TGTGCCAGCAGCTTAAATAGTCCCCAAGAGACCCAGTACTTC. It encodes CASSLNSPQETQYF.